Sequencing of this T cell receptor beta chain was carried out in a study of CXCR3-negative and CXCR3-positive naive CD8 T cells. The CDR3 extends over 15 amino acids. The authors made the TRB cDNA libraries by 5' RACE using UMI labels. From the 5' RACE reads, TCRdb lists one entry per CDR3 protein and no DNA. The table for this sample gives about 57,000 distinct CDR3 sequences. This chain uses TRBV21-1 with TRBJ2-7; the D call from TCRdb, TRBD2, cannot be confirmed without DNA. TRBV21-1 is termed a pseudogene. The receptor comes from a human donor in good health. Some clones in this sample may be carry-over from other donors' samples. The sample was memory CD8+ T cells from blood. The CDR3 here is CASRPDTRRWWEQYF.